Listed here are 6 T cell receptor beta chains from one sample, sequenced in a study of a mutant IDH1 vaccine in newly diagnosed glioma. This table comes from immunoSEQ multiplex PCR, and its TCRdb copy is limited to in-frame clones, with some not included. This sample has about 34,000 clones, with over 60% found just once. Time point defined: baseline, week 1 (first vaccination visit). Treatment reported: pre-vaccination baseline after standard-of-care therapy. The sequenced sample was peripheral blood mononuclear cells (PBMCs), obtained from a glioma patient treated with radiotherapy, temozolomide or both. The receptors derive from a man between 45 and 60 years old with glioma. Some clones in this sample may be carry-over from other donors' samples.

The chain combines TRBV6-5 with TRBJ2-1; D remains ambiguous. This CDR3 contains 15 residues. Germline CDR1 and CDR2: MNHEY and SVGAGI. The ends were cut back, 5 bases at V and 3 bases at J, with 14 bases in the middle. Written as DNA, the CDR3 is TGTGCCAGCAGTACCAGCCTGAAGGGCTACAATGAGCAGTTCTTC. Translating gives CASSTSLKGYNEQFF.

The genes are TRBV6-6 and TRBJ1-1, with no clear D. Trimming shortened V by 5 bases and J by 1 base, and 8 bases separated the two germline ends. CDR1 and CDR2 from the germline V gene are MNHNY and SVGAGI (reference sequence). This CDR3 has 13 amino acids. The CDR3 DNA reads TGTGCCAGCAGTCCTATCCAGAACACTGAAGCTTTCTTT. Protein sequence: CASSPIQNTEAFF.

V is TRBV11-2 and J is TRBJ2-2; D unresolved. From germline, CDR1 is SGHAT and CDR2 FQNNGV. The CDR3 runs 16 residues. V lost 6 bases and J 2 bases, leaving 16 bases between the germline ends. In DNA form, the CDR3 reads TGTGCCAGCAGTCCCGCGTGGCAGGCAAACACCGGGGAGCTGTTTTTT. Its protein is CASSPAWQANTGELFF. The variable domain in full, with the rest retrieved from reference TRBV11-2 and TRBJ2-2, is EAGVAQSPRYKIIEKRQSVAFWCNPISGHATLYWYQQILGQGPKLLIQFQNNGVVDDSQLPKDRFSAERLKGVDSTLKIQPAKLEDSAVYLCASSPAWQANTGELFFGEGSRLTVL.

The rearrangement links TRBV11-2 to TRBJ2-3; D is ambiguous. This CDR3 comprises 12 residues. V lost 3 bases and J 4 bases, leaving 5 bases between the germline ends. CDR1 is SGHAT and CDR2 is FQNNGV in the germline V gene. The CDR3 nucleotides read TGTGCCAGCAGCTTTTGGCCAGATACGCAGTATTTT. Protein product: CASSFWPDTQYF.

As to this clone: Other DNA sequences in the sample encode the same CDR3. The chain uses TRBV6-5 and TRBJ1-3, with D unclear. CDR1 is MNHEY, CDR2 SVGAGI, per germline. This CDR3 contains 16 residues. Trimming removed 0 bases at V and 0 bases at J, with 9 bases between. The CDR3 protein is CASSYSGSSSGNTIYF. CDR3 nucleotides: TGTGCCAGCAGTTACTCGGGCTCCAGCTCTGGAAACACCATATATTTT.

J is TRBJ2-7 and V is TRBV5-6; D remains unclear. Germline CDR1 is SGHDT and CDR2 is YYEEEE. CDR3 length equals 12 residues. V was trimmed by 4 bases and J by 2 bases, leaving 7 bases between them. For the CDR3, the DNA is TGTGCCAGCAGCACAGTCACCTACGAGCAGTACTTC. This encodes CASSTVTYEQYF.